This is a list of T cell receptor beta chains from one sample in a study of cytomegalovirus exposure and HLA in healthy donors. Assay: immunoSEQ multiplex PCR; the TCRdb copy retains only in-frame clones and omits some. The sample carries 200,000 to 250,000 clones, around four fifths recorded once. The sequenced material came from PBMCs. These TCRs come from a man aged 50 or older in good health and CMV-seronegative. The conserved cysteine and the conserved F or W are not part of the CDR3 here.

CDR3 protein: ASSSGVPYEQY
J gene: TRBJ2-7
V gene: TRBV28

CDR3 protein: ASRSAILRGSTDTQY
J gene: TRBJ2-3
V gene: TRBV2

CDR3 protein: ASRKGGGTDTQY
J gene: TRBJ2-3
V gene: TRBV27

CDR3 protein: ASSLWVGTSGRVSYNEQF
J gene: TRBJ2-1
V gene: TRBV5-8

CDR3 protein: AWRGYGNRESSPLH
J gene: TRBJ1-6
V gene: TRBV30

CDR3 protein: ASSLEGVGTDTQY
J gene: TRBJ2-3
V gene: TRBV11-3

CDR3 protein: ASSVRERNTEAF
J gene: TRBJ1-1
V gene: TRBV9

CDR3 protein: ASSGQGPDEKLF
J gene: TRBJ1-4
V gene: TRBV6-1

CDR3 protein: ASTPGDRVFEKLF
J gene: TRBJ1-4
V gene: TRBV2

CDR3 protein: ASSHRDRGPKLF
J gene: TRBJ1-4
V gene: TRBV7-2

CDR3 protein: ASSRESTDTQY
J gene: TRBJ2-3
V gene: TRBV2

CDR3 protein: ASSQQGLSSYEQY
J gene: TRBJ2-7
V gene: TRBV18

CDR3 protein: ASIAGGKTEAF
J gene: TRBJ1-1
V gene: TRBV25-1

CDR3 protein: AWSTAGVTDTQY
J gene: TRBJ2-3
V gene: TRBV30

CDR3 protein: ASSRTSGSNEQF
J gene: TRBJ2-1
V gene: TRBV7-9

CDR3 protein: ASSLDGSAGEAF
J gene: TRBJ1-1
V gene: TRBV5-1

CDR3 protein: ASSLGSSPHGEQY
J gene: TRBJ2-7
V gene: TRBV7-9

CDR3 protein: ASSKAGGTNEKLF
J gene: TRBJ1-4
V gene: TRBV11-2

CDR3 protein: ASSVNAYEQY
J gene: NA
V gene: TRBV7-9

CDR3 protein: ASSPQGAGTGELF
J gene: TRBJ2-2
V gene: TRBV7-6

CDR3 protein: ASSRGLADEQY
J gene: TRBJ2-7
V gene: TRBV4-1

CDR3 protein: ASSQRERGSSYNEQF
J gene: TRBJ2-1
V gene: TRBV4-1

CDR3 protein: ASSLKGGDGDTIY
J gene: TRBJ1-3
V gene: TRBV7-9

CDR3 protein: ASSQRLTSQETQY
J gene: TRBJ2-5
V gene: TRBV28

CDR3 protein: ASKPGQNSGNTIY
J gene: TRBJ1-3
V gene: TRBV19

CDR3 protein: ASSLTREKLF
J gene: TRBJ1-4
V gene: TRBV28

CDR3 protein: ASSPDRYQPQH
J gene: TRBJ1-5
V gene: TRBV18

CDR3 protein: ASSFRLPGANVLT
J gene: TRBJ2-6
V gene: TRBV7-9

CDR3 protein: ASSVRDSTSGGQY
J gene: TRBJ2-7
V gene: TRBV2

CDR3 protein: ACPRQGAIQETQY
J gene: TRBJ2-5
V gene: TRBV30

CDR3 protein: ASSLPPDLETQY
J gene: TRBJ2-5
V gene: TRBV7-9

CDR3 protein: ASNPTGASVDNEQF
J gene: TRBJ2-1
V gene: TRBV5-6

CDR3 protein: ASSPWTGVGGYT
J gene: TRBJ1-2
V gene: TRBV27

CDR3 protein: ASHRDRAKHGYT
J gene: TRBJ1-2
V gene: TRBV30

CDR3 protein: ASSWEDRSGETQY
J gene: TRBJ2-5
V gene: TRBV5-1

CDR3 protein: ASSLQSSQWEQF
J gene: TRBJ2-1
V gene: TRBV28

CDR3 protein: ASRTGQKGSPLH
J gene: TRBJ1-6
V gene: TRBV10-1

CDR3 protein: ASSPGRGKRDHNEQF
J gene: TRBJ2-1
V gene: TRBV9

CDR3 protein: ASSLTSRDTQY
J gene: TRBJ2-3
V gene: TRBV5-5

CDR3 protein: ASRAGTGGFNEQF
J gene: TRBJ2-1
V gene: TRBV2

CDR3 protein: ASSPPRTEAF
J gene: TRBJ1-1
V gene: TRBV7-9

CDR3 protein: ASSLGLAAGDTQY
J gene: TRBJ2-3
V gene: TRBV5-1

CDR3 protein: ASSLGTGGAMANQPQH
J gene: TRBJ1-5
V gene: TRBV7-6

CDR3 protein: ASSQAAREGPWTTQY
J gene: TRBJ2-3
V gene: TRBV14

CDR3 protein: ASGLTPVGRAGEQY
J gene: TRBJ2-7
V gene: TRBV12-5

CDR3 protein: ASSLVADSYEQY
J gene: TRBJ2-7
V gene: TRBV5-1

CDR3 protein: ASSRGWTGELF
J gene: TRBJ2-2
V gene: TRBV12-5

CDR3 protein: ASSTGAATDTQY
J gene: TRBJ2-3
V gene: TRBV11-3

CDR3 protein: ASSRDSPDTQY
J gene: TRBJ2-3
V gene: TRBV27

CDR3 protein: ASSHRRMSYSGANVLT
J gene: TRBJ2-6
V gene: TRBV14

CDR3 protein: ARSTGTSGRQNNEQF
J gene: TRBJ2-1
V gene: TRBV5-3

CDR3 protein: ASSSGTSGDEQF
J gene: TRBJ2-1
V gene: TRBV5-1

CDR3 protein: ASSVGGTASYEQY
J gene: NA
V gene: TRBV10-1

CDR3 protein: ASSFSGRIAKETQY
J gene: TRBJ2-5
V gene: TRBV27

CDR3 protein: ASSYSRATNEKLF
J gene: TRBJ1-4
V gene: TRBV6-5

CDR3 protein: ASSLRSSGSNEQF
J gene: TRBJ2-1
V gene: TRBV11-3

CDR3 protein: ASSETSGRASEQF
J gene: TRBJ2-1
V gene: TRBV6-1